This T cell receptor (beta chain) was documented in a study of blood T cell repertoires in COVID-19. As originally analysed: Cell counts per sample came from amplifying reference gene primers. The protocol was immunoSEQ multiplex PCR, while the TCRdb copy is restricted to in-frame clones and leaves out a portion. From that table come the V and J calls and clone size; the DNA was used to work out D and trimming. This table has fewer than 450,000 clones, around 90% appearing once. Germline CDR1 is SNHLY and CDR2 is FYNNEI. Trimming shortened V by 7 bases and J by 1 base, and 5 bases separated the two germline ends. This CDR3 is 11 amino acids long. The table lists this clone with a few counts.

This chain links TRBV2 with TRBJ2-7, with D unclear. The sequencing input was PBMCs or T cells enriched from blood (not recorded which). This receptor was identified in a woman aged 40 to 49 with acute COVID-19. The CDR3 sequence is CASIVSYEQYF. The CDR3 DNA sequence: TGTGCCAGCATCGTATCCTACGAGCAGTACTTC.